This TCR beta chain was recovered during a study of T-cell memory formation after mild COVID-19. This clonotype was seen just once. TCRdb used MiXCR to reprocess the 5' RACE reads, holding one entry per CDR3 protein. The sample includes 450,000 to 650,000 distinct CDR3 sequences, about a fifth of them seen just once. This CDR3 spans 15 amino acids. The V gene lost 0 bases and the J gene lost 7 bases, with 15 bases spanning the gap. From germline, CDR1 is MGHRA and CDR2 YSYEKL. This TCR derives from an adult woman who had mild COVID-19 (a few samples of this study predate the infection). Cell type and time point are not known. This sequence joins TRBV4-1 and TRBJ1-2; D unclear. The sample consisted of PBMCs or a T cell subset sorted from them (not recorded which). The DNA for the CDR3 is TGCGCCAGCAGCCAAGATAGTCTAACTGGGTCTGGCTACACCTTC. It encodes CASSQDSLTGSGYTF.